Following are 3 T cell receptor beta chains from one sample sequenced in a study of vaccination and CD4 T cells after COVID-19. These receptors have no known antigen. CD4+ T cells that had been cultured provided DNA sequenced with the Oncomine TCR Beta short-read assay. TCRdb re-analysed the PCR reads in MiXCR, keeping a single row per CDR3 protein. The sample lists about 7,000 distinct CDR3 sequences, approximately 31% occurring once. Sample treatment: approximately nine-day PBMC culture with coronavirus spike peptide pools or control peptides (ViraFEST assay). CD4+ T-cell collection from the unexposed donor predated the COVID-19 pandemic (2011-2018). The sequencing sample was made of CD4+ T cells from blood, cultured in vitro. These TCRs come from a human donor in good health.

This clonotype was counted only a few times. The rearrangement uses TRBV6-4 and TRBJ2-2; D unclear. The CDR3 has 13 residues. CDR1 is MRHNA, CDR2 SNTAGT, per germline. V lost 2 bases and J 3 bases, leaving 4 bases between the germline ends. CDR3 sequence (DNA): TGTGCCAGCAGTGACAGGGACACCGGGGAGCTGTTTTTT. Its translation: CASSDRDTGELFF.

The chain employs TRBV5-1 and TRBJ2-5; D may match TRBD1 or TRBD2 (6 bases each). This CDR3 region has 15 residues. V gave up 5 bases and J gave up 3 bases, with 17 bases separating them. Germline V CDR1 and CDR2: SGHRS, YFSETQ. The CDR3 is CASRVGGGLEETQYF. CDR3 nucleotide sequence: TGCGCCAGCAGAGTAGGGGGAGGATTAGAAGAGACCCAGTACTTC.

This clonotype occurred a few times. The rearrangement uses TRBV4-1 and TRBJ1-6; 7 nucleotides agree with TRBD1. Germline V lookup: CDR1 MGHRA, CDR2 YSYEKL. The CDR3 runs to 20 residues. V shed 0 bases, J shed 7 bases, and the junction held 18 bases outside the gene matches. CDR3 in amino acids: CASSQDPLGEGTVLNSPLHF. The CDR3 DNA reads as TGCGCCAGCAGCCAAGATCCGTTGGGGGAGGGGACAGTGTTGAATTCACCCCTCCACTTT.